The clone carrying this T cell receptor beta chain showed up many times. The antigen is undetermined. The data were obtained in a study of T cell repertoires in cytomegalovirus infection. Findings and caveats of the study: Frequencies of public TCR beta families were cumulated, and this identified carriers of CMV plus the relevant HLA.

TCRdb itself ran the reads through MiXCR, one entry per CDR3 protein. The data show fewer than 1,000,000 distinct CDR3 sequences, around 32% seen once. The CDR3 is 16 amino acids. V lost 10 bases, J lost 6 bases, and 24 bases lay in between. From germline, CDR1 is MGHDK and CDR2 SYGVNS. This chain links TRBV25-1 with TRBJ2-2; the D gene could be TRBD1 or TRBD2 (5 bases each). Sequencing used cultured CD8+ T cells from PBMCs, obtained from culture after CMV antigen stimulation. This TCR came from a human donor in good health (CMV status not recorded). Some clones in this sample may be carry-over from other donors' samples. CDR3 nucleotide sequence: TGTGCCACCACTAGATCCAGGGAGTCGGTGGCCGGGGAGCTGTTTTTT. Translation: CATTRSRESVAGELFF.